This section outlines one TCR beta chain sequence together with its context. This entry belongs to a study of blood T cell repertoires in COVID-19. Original data processing: By means of reference gene primer amplification, nucleated cell counts were estimated. Some clones are missing from TCRdb's copy, which holds only in-frame ones; the method was immunoSEQ multiplex PCR. That table is the source of V, J and clone size, and D and trimming were worked out from the DNA. The sample lists some 70,000 clones, around 90% occurring once. The TCR sequence derives from a man aged 50 or older with active COVID-19. Input material: peripheral blood.

The CDR3 protein is CAISRLAGGIDTQYF. Here the CDR3 DNA reads TGTGCCATCAGTAGACTAGCGGGAGGGATAGATACGCAGTATTTT. The genes are TRBV10-3 and TRBJ2-3; 14 bases map to TRBD2. Germline V gene sequence: CDR1 ENHRY, CDR2 SYGVKD. With 5 bases clipped from V and 5 bases from J, the junction kept 3 bases outside the gene matches. This CDR3 has 15 amino acids.